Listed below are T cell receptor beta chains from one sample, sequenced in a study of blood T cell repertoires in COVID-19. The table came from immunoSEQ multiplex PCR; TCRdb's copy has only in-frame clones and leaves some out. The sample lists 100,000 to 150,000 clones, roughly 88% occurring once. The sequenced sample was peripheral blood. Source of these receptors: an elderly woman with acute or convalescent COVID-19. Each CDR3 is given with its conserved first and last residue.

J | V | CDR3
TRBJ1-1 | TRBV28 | CASSRDRTNTEAFF
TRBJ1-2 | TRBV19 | CASAEETGVYGYTF
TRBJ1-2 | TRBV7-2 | CASSPDRGPNYGYTF
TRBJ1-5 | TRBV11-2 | CASSLEGGNQPQHF
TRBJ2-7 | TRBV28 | CASKKAPQRRLPYEQYF
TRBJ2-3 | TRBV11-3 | CASSLNVGGTQYF
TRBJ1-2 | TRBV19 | CASSPGQGGYGYTF
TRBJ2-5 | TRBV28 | CASSVGTSGMGETQYF
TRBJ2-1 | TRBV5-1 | CASSLAGGRYNEQFF
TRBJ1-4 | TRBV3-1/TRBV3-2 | CASSQDRFAGEKLFF
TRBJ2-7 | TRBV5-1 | CASSWGQGPYEQYF
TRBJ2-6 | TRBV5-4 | CASSPGAVGANVLTF
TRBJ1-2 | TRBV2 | CASSPLPQGGGYGYTF
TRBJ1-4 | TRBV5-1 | CASSLGGPEKLFF
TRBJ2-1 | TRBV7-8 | CASSTTSGPVVRQFF
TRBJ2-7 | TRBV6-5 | CASSRLAANYEQYF
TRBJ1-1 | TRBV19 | CASSINGGVSNTEAFF
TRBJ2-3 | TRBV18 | CASSRDRDSHTDTQYF
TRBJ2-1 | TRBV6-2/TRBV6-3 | CASSYRRGPQFF
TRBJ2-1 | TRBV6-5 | CASRTSGGVSNEQFF
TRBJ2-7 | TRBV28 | CASTDGSAYEQYF
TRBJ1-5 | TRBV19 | CASSDTGGAQPQHF
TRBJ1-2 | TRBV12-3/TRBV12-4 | CASRVPQSGYTF
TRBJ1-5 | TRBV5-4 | CASSQDRNNQPQHF
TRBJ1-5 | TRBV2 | CASRPGVYSNQPQHF
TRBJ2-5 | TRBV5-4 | CASSWGIKGLAGVSGTQYF
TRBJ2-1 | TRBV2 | CASSKLVFNEQFF
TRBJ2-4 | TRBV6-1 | CASSDIGTGGAKNIQYF
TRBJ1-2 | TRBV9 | CASSERDSANYGYTF
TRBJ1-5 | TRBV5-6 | CASSLGTARQPQHF
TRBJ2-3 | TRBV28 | CASSLQGSGADTQYF
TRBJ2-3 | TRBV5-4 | CASSFPSGGTDTQYF
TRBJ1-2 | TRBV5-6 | CASSLVPGTDYGYTF
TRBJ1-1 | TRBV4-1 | CASSFSLTGGITEAFF
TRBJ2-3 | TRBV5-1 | CASSQPGGTDTQYF
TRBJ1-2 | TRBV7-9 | CASSLRGVDSEYGYTF
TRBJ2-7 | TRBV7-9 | CASSWDSKSEQYF
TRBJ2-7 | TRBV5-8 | CASSLDLVPYEQYF
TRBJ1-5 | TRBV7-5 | CVRSLGQGESNQPQHF
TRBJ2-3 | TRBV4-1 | CASSQGTGGATQYF
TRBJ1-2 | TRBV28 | CASSFRGRGNYGYTF
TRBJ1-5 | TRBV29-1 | CSAATGTGGQPQHF
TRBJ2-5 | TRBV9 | CASSATSGRYETQYF
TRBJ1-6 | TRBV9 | CASSPGRTGSPLHF
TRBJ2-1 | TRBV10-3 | CAISEERTSGAYNEQFF
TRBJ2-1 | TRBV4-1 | CASSHDGLVRNEQFF
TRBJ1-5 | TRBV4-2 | CASSQGRGGQPQHF
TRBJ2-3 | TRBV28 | CASSLWQQGADTQYF
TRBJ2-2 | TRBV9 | CASSVAVTRGGELFF
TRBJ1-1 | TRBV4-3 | CASSQEVAGIGAFF
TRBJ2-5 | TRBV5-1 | CASSFTGGRETQYF
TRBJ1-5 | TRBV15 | CATSRVTGSNQPQHF
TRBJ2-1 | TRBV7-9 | CASSFQGVVSYNEQFF
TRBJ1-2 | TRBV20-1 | CSASPEGYTF
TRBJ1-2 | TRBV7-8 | CASSPQGVGGYTF
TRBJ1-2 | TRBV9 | CASSVDLGPRGDGYTF
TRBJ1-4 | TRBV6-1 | CASSERSGTNEKLFF
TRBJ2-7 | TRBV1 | CTSSQGQKNTYEQYF
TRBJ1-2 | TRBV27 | CASSLRRAGGYGYTF
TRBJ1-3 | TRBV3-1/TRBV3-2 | CASSLDRASGNTIYF